Following are 26 T cell receptor beta chains from one sample sequenced in a study of T cell responses to AZD1222 COVID-19 vaccine. Data came from immunoSEQ multiplex PCR; TCRdb stores just in-frame clones and leaves some out. The sample consists of some 150,000 clones, about 88% of them appearing once. This specimen consisted of peripheral blood, obtained after recovery from COVID-19. These receptors all come from an adult who had recovered from COVID-19.

The rearrangement uses TRBV7-3 and TRBJ1-1; no clear D gene. The CDR3 totals 13 residues. Trimming took 1 base from V and 0 from J, leaving 3 bases between them. Germline CDR1 SGHTA, CDR2 FQGTGA. The CDR3 loop reads CASSLIMNTEAFF. The CDR3 DNA reads TGTGCCAGCAGCTTAATCATGAACACTGAAGCTTTCTTT.

The chain employs TRBV4-2 and TRBJ2-5; tentatively, D is TRBD2 (6 bases). V shed 4 bases and J shed 4 bases, with 13 bases lying between them. The CDR3 runs to 14 residues. Germline V gene data show CDR1 as LGHNA and CDR2 as YNFKEQ. The DNA of the CDR3 is TGTGCCAGCAGCCTCCGGGGGAGCGGAGAGACCCAGTACTTC. The encoded protein is CASSLRGSGETQYF.

The chain couples TRBV5-4 to TRBJ1-3, with D uncertain. Germline CDR1 reads SGHNT; CDR2 reads YYREEE (reference sequence). V lost 10 bases and J lost 0, with 11 bases in between. The CDR3 length is 13 residues. This chain's CDR3 is CAFLPVSGNTIYF. The CDR3 region has the DNA TGTGCCTTCCTCCCGGTCTCTGGAAACACCATATATTTT.

V usage is TRBV7-2 and J usage is TRBJ1-2, with TRBD1 as a possible D gene (6 bases). V lost 1 base, J lost 0 bases, and 18 bases lay in between. The CDR3 extends over 18 amino acids. Germline values: CDR1 SGHTA, CDR2 FQGNSA. The CDR3 here is CASSLEPGHLSSNYGYTF. The CDR3 DNA follows: TGTGCCAGCAGCTTAGAACCGGGACACTTATCTTCTAACTATGGCTACACCTTC.

V and J are TRBV5-1 and TRBJ2-2, with D unclear. Germline CDR1 reads SGHRS; CDR2 reads YFSETQ. Deletions cut 1 base from V and 0 bases from J, with 10 bases between. The CDR3 has 16 residues. CDR3 sequence: CASSLKVGANTGELFF. For the CDR3, the DNA is TGCGCCAGCAGCTTGAAGGTTGGCGCGAACACCGGGGAGCTGTTTTTT. Variable domain in full (rest from reference TRBV5-1 and TRBJ2-2): KAGVTQTPRYLIKTRGQQVTLSCSPISGHRSVSWYQQTPGQGLQFLFEYFSETQRNKGNFPGRFSGRQFSNSRSEMNVSTLELGDSALYLCASSLKVGANTGELFFGEGSRLTVL.

The rearrangement joins TRBV7-9 to TRBJ2-7; 7 bases align to TRBD2. Germline V gene data show CDR1 as SEHNR and CDR2 as FQNEAQ (reference sequence). Trimming took 3 bases from V and 5 from J; bases not matched to a gene: 16. The CDR3 runs to 17 residues. DNA of the CDR3: TGTGCCAGCAGCTTTCCCTCAGCGGGAATCGGTCCAAACGAGCAGTACTTC. Translation gives CASSFPSAGIGPNEQYF.

V is TRBV18 and J is TRBJ1-6; 7 bases are a match to TRBD1. Germline trimming cut 4 bases from V and 0 bases from J; bases unmatched to any gene: 6. Germline CDR1 is KGHSH and CDR2 is LQKENI. This CDR3 comprises 17 residues. The CDR3, as DNA: TGTGCCAGCTCACGAACAGGGGCCGCCTCCTATAATTCACCCCTCCACTTT. It yields the protein CASSRTGAASYNSPLHF.

This chain connects TRBV7-2 to TRBJ2-1, with 12 bases aligning to TRBD2. Trimming removed 5 bases from V and 6 bases from J; junction bases left unmatched: 5. Per germline, CDR1 SGHTA and CDR2 FQGNSA. This CDR3 is 15 amino acids long. Written as DNA, the CDR3 is TGTGCCAGCAGCGCCCTAGCGGGGGGGGGCAATGAGCAGTTCTTC. Translation gives CASSALAGGGNEQFF.

This clone was counted between two and nine times. This chain joins TRBV4-2 and TRBJ2-3; 8 positions match TRBD2. The CDR3 covers 19 residues. Trimming at V came to 2 bases and at J to 1 base, leaving 14 bases not matched to a gene. Germline CDR1 LGHNA, CDR2 YNFKEQ. This CDR3 is CASSQFLGRADPGTDTQYF. CDR3 DNA sequence: TGTGCCAGCAGCCAATTTCTCGGGAGGGCCGATCCGGGCACAGATACGCAGTATTTT.

The V gene is TRBV4-1, the J gene TRBJ1-3; a possible D gene is TRBD1 (5 bases). The V gene lost 6 bases and the J gene lost 0 bases, with 15 bases spanning the gap. This CDR3 is built from 16 residues. Germline V CDR1 and CDR2: MGHRA, YSYEKL. CDR3 DNA sequence: TGCGCCAGCAGTTCGACAGTTAGAAGCTCTGGAAACACCATATATTTT. This encodes CASSSTVRSSGNTIYF.

The J gene is TRBJ2-2, the V gene TRBV15; D call uncertain. The germline CDR1 and CDR2 sequences are LNHNV and YYDKDF (reference sequence). V dropped 0 bases and J dropped 6 bases, with 11 bases sitting between them. The CDR3 length is 15 residues. In DNA form, the CDR3 reads TGTGCCACCAGCAGAGATGGCGGCCGCCCCGGGGAGCTGTTTTTT. Its protein product is CATSRDGGRPGELFF.

CDR3 protein: CASSLDGTRAYNEQFF. In DNA, the CDR3 is TGTGCCAGCAGCTTAGATGGGACTAGGGCATACAATGAGCAGTTCTTC. V gene TRBV7-3 combines with J gene TRBJ2-1; 8 bases align to TRBD2. The V gene's germline CDR1 is SGHTA and CDR2 FQGTGA. Unmatched junction bases numbered 7, after V lost 2 bases and J lost 4 bases. CDR3 size: 16 residues.

V usage is TRBV6-4 and J usage is TRBJ2-3; 7 bases are shared with TRBD2. The germline gives CDR1 MRHNA, CDR2 SNTAGT. Trimming removed 4 bases from V and 4 bases from J; junction bases left unmatched: 2. This CDR3 region has 13 residues. In DNA form, the CDR3 reads TGTGCCAGCAGTGTGACTAGCTCAGATACGCAGTATTTT. Its translation: CASSVTSSDTQYF.

The rearrangement joins TRBV5-4 to TRBJ1-1; D is perhaps TRBD1 (6 bases). Germline V gives CDR1 SGHNT, CDR2 YYREEE (reference sequence). The length of the CDR3 is 11 residues. Trimming cost V 4 bases and J 11 bases, with 12 bases left between them. CDR3 nucleotide sequence: TGTGCCAGCAGCCGACAGGACGTGGCTTTCTTT. Translation gives CASSRQDVAFF.

The CDR3 nucleotides read TGTGCCAGCAGCCTCGTGAGTGGTTGGGGCGGCTACACCTTC. Protein: CASSLVSGWGGYTF. The V gene is TRBV5-8, the J gene TRBJ1-2; possibly TRBD1 for D (5 bases). Trimming removed 4 bases at V and 8 bases at J, with 18 bases between. This CDR3 is built from 14 residues. The germline CDR1 and CDR2 sequences are SGHTS and YDEGEE.

The table lists this clone with a count of one. The genes are TRBV7-2 and TRBJ2-1; D might be TRBD1 or TRBD2, each matching 6 bases. Germline V CDR1 and CDR2: SGHTA, FQGNSA. Trimming took 1 base from V and 5 from J, leaving 12 bases between them. The CDR3 runs 15 residues. CDR3 in DNA: TGTGCCAGCAGCTTAGAGGCAGGGGAGGACAATGAGCAGTTCTTC. It specifies CASSLEAGEDNEQFF.

CDR3 sequence: CASSPGPREYGYTF. In DNA, the CDR3 is TGTGCCAGCAGCCCGGGGCCTAGGGAGTATGGCTACACCTTC. This chain joins TRBV7-3 and TRBJ1-2; tentative D call: TRBD1 (5 bases). The CDR3 runs 14 residues. Trimming took 5 bases from V and 5 from J, leaving 15 bases between them. CDR1 SGHTA and CDR2 FQGTGA come from the germline V gene. The whole variable domain, filled in from reference TRBV7-3 and TRBJ1-2, reads GAGVSQTPSNKVTEKGKYVELRCDPISGHTALYWYRQSLGQGPEFLIYFQGTGAADDSGLPNDRFFAVRPEGSVSTLKIQRTERGDSAVYLCASSPGPREYGYTFGSGTRLTVV.

The chain recombines TRBV7-9 with TRBJ1-2; TRBD1 is a possible D gene (6 bases). Germline CDR1 is SEHNR and CDR2 is FQNEAQ (reference sequence). This CDR3 is built from 15 residues. Trimming took 7 bases from V and 4 from J, leaving 19 bases between them. The CDR3 loop is CASTPRGAGPYGYTF. The CDR3 coding sequence is TGTGCCAGCACTCCGAGGGGGGCGGGACCCTATGGCTACACCTTC.

The chain employs TRBV19 and TRBJ1-2; 8 bases match TRBD1. V was pared by 3 bases and J by 2 bases, with 2 bases of the junction left unmatched. The CDR3 spans 14 residues. CDR1 is LNHDA and CDR2 is SQIVND in the germline V gene (reference sequence). The CDR3 sequence is CASSMGQANYGYTF. In DNA form, the CDR3 reads TGTGCCAGTAGTATGGGACAGGCAAACTATGGCTACACCTTC.

This clone was counted only a few times. The chain is built from TRBV3-1 (or the pseudogene TRBV3-2) and TRBJ1-2; no firm D call. This CDR3 region has 12 residues. CDR1 LGHDT and CDR2 YNNKEL come from the germline V gene (reference sequence). V lost 1 base to trimming and J lost 7 bases, with 7 bases between them. The CDR3 region has the DNA TGTGCCAGCAGCCAAGGCGTGGTTGGCTACACCTTC. Its protein is CASSQGVVGYTF.

V and J are TRBV7-3 and TRBJ1-1; possibly TRBD1 for D (5 bases). The CDR3 totals 15 residues. V gave up 5 bases and J gave up 2 bases, with 15 bases separating them. Germline V gives CDR1 SGHTA, CDR2 FQGTGA. The CDR3 reads CASSDSGTGNTEAFF. As DNA, the CDR3 is TGTGCCAGCAGCGATTCCGGGACGGGAAACACTGAAGCTTTCTTT. The variable domain in full, with the rest retrieved from reference TRBV7-3 and TRBJ1-1, is GAGVSQTPSNKVTEKGKYVELRCDPISGHTALYWYRQSLGQGPEFLIYFQGTGAADDSGLPNDRFFAVRPEGSVSTLKIQRTERGDSAVYLCASSDSGTGNTEAFFGQGTRLTVV.

The rearrangement joins TRBV6-2 or TRBV6-3 to TRBJ1-1; 10 bases line up with TRBD1. Germline V gives CDR1 MNHEY, CDR2 SVGEGT. This CDR3 contains 18 residues. Trimming took 5 bases from V and 1 from J; bases not matched to a gene: 13. This chain's CDR3 is CASSIELTGGVGNTEAFF. The CDR3 DNA follows: TGTGCCAGCAGTATCGAACTGACAGGGGGCGTTGGGAACACTGAAGCTTTCTTT.

The V and J genes are TRBV7-3 and TRBJ2-5; D is perhaps TRBD1 (6 bases). The length of the CDR3 is 13 residues. V lost 5 bases to trimming and J lost 5 bases, with 12 bases between them. Germline CDR1 is SGHTA and CDR2 is FQGTGA. DNA of the CDR3: TGTGCCAGCAGCCCGGGACACGGGGAGACCCAGTACTTC. Encoded protein: CASSPGHGETQYF.

This chain connects TRBV27 to TRBJ1-4, with D perhaps matching TRBD1 (5 bases). Germline CDR1 MNHEY, CDR2 SMNVEV (reference sequence). V gave up 2 bases and J gave up 4 bases, with 5 bases separating them. There are 13 residues in the CDR3. The CDR3 bases are TGTGCCAGCAGTTTAAGGGGTAATGAAAAACTGTTTTTT. The encoded protein is CASSLRGNEKLFF.

The chain recombines TRBV19 with TRBJ1-1, with TRBD1 identical over 7 bases. The CDR3 runs to 15 residues. The germline gives CDR1 LNHDA, CDR2 SQIVND (reference sequence). Trimming took 3 bases from V and 0 from J; bases not matched to a gene: 4. Here the CDR3 DNA reads TGTGCCAGTAGTATCCCACAGGGGCTGAACACTGAAGCTTTCTTT. It yields the protein CASSIPQGLNTEAFF.

This clone was observed once. The chain couples TRBV27 to TRBJ2-7; 8 nucleotides align to TRBD2. This CDR3 comprises 16 residues. Trimming removed 8 bases from V and 6 bases from J; junction bases left unmatched: 18. Germline V gene sequence: CDR1 MNHEY, CDR2 SMNVEV (reference sequence). CDR3 nucleotides: TGTGCCAGCGGGGACCGAAGCGGGAGTATAGATCGCGAGCAGTACTTC. Translated: CASGDRSGSIDREQYF.